This T cell receptor beta chain was obtained from a study of identical twins' blood T cells. TCR cDNA libraries came from RNA via a modified published protocol. MiXCR, applied by TCRdb to the 5' RACE reads, yields one record per CDR3 protein. Of roughly 380,000 distinct CDR3 sequences in the sample, roughly 27% were seen once. Trimming pared 4 bases from V and 5 bases from J, leaving 12 bases between. Per germline, CDR1 SGHTA and CDR2 FQGNSA. This CDR3 spans 14 amino acids. Overall study results and limits: Shared CDR3 clonotype counts between two donors mainly tracked the product of their cloneset sizes, twins included. Environmental influences on twin similarity could not be excluded.

The table lists this clonotype with a few counts. Its antigen remains unknown. The chain is built from TRBV7-2 and TRBJ2-1; D remains ambiguous. The sample was PBMCs. The sequence was collected from a woman aged 18 to 55 in good health. Here the CDR3 reads CASSSWWMNNEQFF. The CDR3 nucleotides are TGTGCCAGCAGCTCTTGGTGGATGAACAATGAGCAGTTCTTC.